The 22 T cell receptor beta chains presented below share a single source sample, sequenced in a study of cytomegalovirus exposure and HLA in healthy donors (TCRdb year 2017). Library preparation employed the immunoSEQ multiplex PCR assay. A mixture of 60 forward primers for TCR Vbeta segments and 13 reverse primers for TCR Jbeta segments was used in the multiplex PCR. Imported from immuneACCESS, the table was reduced by TCRdb to in-frame sequences with V and J called. These copies leave out some clones; in studies compared against another copy, an unresolved V gene accounts for under half, and the cause of the remainder is not known. This sample lists some 120,000 clones; about 71% were detected once. The ten largest account for 3% to 3.5% of the sample. Specimen: PBMCs. These receptors originate from a woman aged 45-59 years in good health and CMV-seronegative.

The rearrangement uses TRBV27 and TRBJ2-1; TRBD2 agrees at 13 bases. The J segment lost 2 bases and the V segment lost 8 bases, leaving 3 bases of the junction unmatched. This CDR3 is 15 amino acids long. Per germline, CDR1 MNHEY and CDR2 SMNVEV (reference sequence). This CDR3 reads CASLLAGGTYNEQFF. The CDR3 nucleotides are TGTGCCAGCCTACTAGCGGGAGGGACCTACAATGAGCAGTTCTTC.

The chain recombines TRBV7-9 with TRBJ2-7; TRBD2 matches 7 bases. This CDR3 contains 15 residues. Per the germline V gene, CDR1 is SEHNR and CDR2 is FQNEAQ (reference sequence). The V gene end was trimmed by 2 bases and the J gene end by 6 bases; junction bases not matched to a gene: 10. The CDR3 loop reads CASSLSRGSWGEQYF. CDR3 DNA: TGTGCCAGCAGCTTATCTCGCGGGAGTTGGGGCGAGCAGTACTTC.

This clone has only a few counts. V is TRBV6-1 and J is TRBJ2-7; possible D gene TRBD1, 5 bases. Deletions cut 3 bases from V and 0 bases from J, with 12 bases between. The germline V gene encodes CDR1 MNHNS and CDR2 SASEGT. The CDR3 runs 15 residues. The CDR3, as DNA: TGTGCCAGCAGTGATTTGGGGCTACTCTCCTACGAGCAGTACTTC. This encodes CASSDLGLLSYEQYF.

This clone was seen just once. This chain's CDR3 is CASSLESGSRKFF. In DNA form, the CDR3 reads TGTGCCAGCAGCTTAGAAAGCGGGAGTAGGAAGTTCTTC. The chain uses TRBV7-2 and TRBJ2-1, with 8 bases lining up with TRBD2. Germline values: CDR1 SGHTA, CDR2 FQGNSA. This CDR3 has 13 amino acids. With V trimmed by 1 base and J by 14 bases, 7 bases remained unmatched. The full variable domain, rest sourced from reference TRBV7-2 and TRBJ2-1, is GAGVSQSPSNKVTEKGKDVELRCDPISGHTALYWYRQSLGQGLEFLIYFQGNSAPDKSGLPSDRFSAERTGGSVSTLTIQRTQQEDSAVYLCASSLESGSRKFFGPGTRLTVL.

The rearrangement uses TRBV7-3 and TRBJ2-7; weak D call: TRBD2 (6 bases). With 4 bases removed from V and 0 bases from J, the gap between germline ends came to 13 bases. There are 15 residues in the CDR3. Germline CDR1 is SGHTA and CDR2 is FQGTGA. The DNA of the CDR3 is TGTGCCAGCAGCTATGACGGGGGTAGCTCCTACGAGCAGTACTTC. Protein: CASSYDGGSSYEQYF.

Only a few counts were recorded for this clone. The gene calls are TRBV28 and TRBJ1-1, with TRBD1 identical over 7 bases. CDR1 is MDHEN and CDR2 is SYDVKM in the germline V gene. Losses at the gene ends were 6 bases for V and 5 bases for J; bases not matched to a gene: 12. The CDR3 extends over 15 amino acids. CDR3 sequence reads: CASRYPGGRGTEAFF. CDR3 in DNA: TGTGCCAGCAGATATCCAGGGGGTCGAGGGACTGAAGCTTTCTTT. Drawing the rest from reference TRBV28 and TRBJ1-1, the complete variable domain is DVKVTQSSRYLVKRTGEKVFLECVQDMDHENMFWYRQDPGLGLRLIYFSYDVKMKEKGDIPEGYSVSREKKERFSLILESASTNQTSMYLCASRYPGGRGTEAFFGQGTRLTVV.

This chain joins TRBV9 and TRBJ2-1; 10 bases are a match to TRBD2. Germline CDR1 and CDR2: SGDLS and YYNGEE. V shed 3 bases, J shed 4 bases, and the junction held 1 base outside the gene matches. CDR3 size: 14 residues. The CDR3: CASSGTSGYNEQFF. The CDR3 coding sequence is TGTGCCAGCAGCGGGACTAGCGGATACAATGAGCAGTTCTTC.

The chain links TRBV11-2 to TRBJ2-7; 8 bases are a match to TRBD2. The V gene end was trimmed by 1 base and the J gene end by 2 bases; junction bases not matched to a gene: 4. This CDR3 spans 15 amino acids. Germline V gene sequence: CDR1 SGHAT, CDR2 FQNNGV. The CDR3 nucleotides read TGTGCCAGCAGCTTAGGCGGGAGGCCAACCTACGAGCAGTACTTC. This gives the protein CASSLGGRPTYEQYF.

The chain uses TRBV5-1 and TRBJ2-5; D possibly corresponds to TRBD1 (7 bases). V lost 6 bases and J lost 5, with 17 bases in between. Germline V CDR1 and CDR2: SGHRS, YFSETQ. The CDR3 length is 14 residues. CDR3 nucleotides: TGCGCCAGCATGCATGGATCAGGGGGGGAGACCCAGTACTTC. Translating gives CASMHGSGGETQYF.

This chain joins TRBV2 and TRBJ2-1, with D tentatively TRBD2 (6 bases). Germline assignment: CDR1 SNHLY and CDR2 FYNNEI. The V gene lost 5 bases and the J gene lost 10 bases, with 12 bases spanning the gap. This CDR3 has 12 amino acids. CDR3 protein: CASSRDSPEQFF. In nucleotides, the CDR3 is TGTGCCAGCAGTCGGGACTCGCCAGAGCAGTTCTTC. Supplemented by reference TRBV2 and TRBJ2-1, the full variable domain reads EPEVTQTPSHQVTQMGQEVILRCVPISNHLYFYWYRQILGQKVEFLVSFYNNEISEKSEIFDDQFSVERPDGSNFTLKIRSTKLEDSAMYFCASSRDSPEQFFGPGTRLTVL.

The chain joins TRBV5-5 to TRBJ2-3, with a weak D call TRBD2 (5 bases). Trimming took off 4 bases at V and 2 bases at J, with 14 bases between the two ends. Germline V gives CDR1 SGHKS, CDR2 YYEKEE (reference sequence). The CDR3 runs to 15 residues. The CDR3 bases are TGTGCCAGCAGCGCGGCCGGGGATCTCACAGATACGCAGTATTTT. Translating it yields CASSAAGDLTDTQYF.

This clone is a singleton in its sample. The chain couples TRBV23-1 to TRBJ2-1, with D possibly being TRBD2 (5 bases). TRBV23-1 is an ORF, and what it does is uncertain. Trimming took off 8 bases at V and 0 bases at J, with 14 bases between the two ends. This CDR3 comprises 15 residues. The chain's CDR3 is CASGSERISYNEQFF. DNA for the CDR3: TGCGCCAGCGGCTCCGAGCGGATCTCCTACAATGAGCAGTTCTTC.

The chain is built from TRBV11-2 and TRBJ2-6; TRBD1 might be the D (5 bases). The CDR3 loop spans 14 amino acids. CDR1 SGHAT and CDR2 FQNNGV come from the germline V gene. Between the trimmed V and J ends, which lost 8 bases and 7 bases, there was a span of 15 bases. CDR3 loop: CASGALLGANVLTF. The CDR3 nucleotides are TGTGCCAGCGGGGCACTTCTGGGCGCCAACGTCCTGACTTTC.

The chain employs TRBV11-2 and TRBJ1-2, with D possibly TRBD1 on 5 matching bases. The germline gives CDR1 SGHAT, CDR2 FQNNGV. With 0 bases removed from V and 3 bases from J, the gap between germline ends came to 8 bases. The CDR3 is 14 amino acids. CDR3 sequence reads: CASSLDSRDYGYTF. In nucleotides, the CDR3 is TGTGCCAGCAGCTTAGACTCCAGGGACTATGGCTACACCTTC. Based on the CDR3 plus reference TRBV11-2 and TRBJ1-2, the full variable domain is EAGVAQSPRYKIIEKRQSVAFWCNPISGHATLYWYQQILGQGPKLLIQFQNNGVVDDSQLPKDRFSAERLKGVDSTLKIQPAKLEDSAVYLCASSLDSRDYGYTFGSGTRLTVV.

The chain uses TRBV5-1 and TRBJ2-5; possibly TRBD1 for D (6 bases). Germline V gene sequence: CDR1 SGHRS, CDR2 YFSETQ. This CDR3 contains 13 residues. Trimming stripped 5 bases from V and 5 bases from J, with 13 bases between. The CDR3 loop reads CASRNREPETQYF. CDR3 bases: TGCGCCAGCAGAAACAGGGAGCCCGAGACCCAGTACTTC.

The V call is TRBV6-5, the J call TRBJ1-4; D unresolved. CDR3 length: 15 amino acids. CDR1 is MNHEY and CDR2 is SVGAGI in the germline V gene. Between the trimmed V and J ends, which lost 6 bases and 1 base, there was a span of 12 bases. CDR3 in amino acids: CASSRVVGTNEKLFF. CDR3 bases: TGTGCCAGCAGCCGAGTGGTCGGAACTAATGAAAAACTGTTTTTT.

The chain is built from TRBV4-2 and TRBJ2-1, with 8 nucleotides matching TRBD2. The CDR3 covers 17 residues. The V and J ends lost 2 bases and 3 bases, in that order; junction bases with no gene match: 9. Germline CDR1 LGHNA, CDR2 YNFKEQ. The DNA for the CDR3 is TGTGCCAGCAGCCAAAACGGGGGGGAGGGCATCTACAATGAGCAGTTCTTC. The encoded protein is CASSQNGGEGIYNEQFF.

V is TRBV10-3 and J is TRBJ1-5, with D hard to call. The germline V gene encodes CDR1 ENHRY and CDR2 SYGVKD. This CDR3 is 15 amino acids long. Trimming shortened V by 4 bases and J by 7 bases, and 17 bases separated the two germline ends. This CDR3 reads CAISGRPGSGQPQHF. The CDR3 nucleotides are TGTGCCATCAGTGGCCGCCCGGGGAGTGGGCAGCCCCAGCATTTT.

Of note for this clone: Other nucleotide sequences from this sample produce the same CDR3. The V call is TRBV20-1, the J call TRBJ1-1; D is unclear. Germline V gene lookup returns CDR1 DFQATT and CDR2 SNEGSKA (reference sequence). Trimming left V 3 bases short and J 2 bases short, with 4 bases between. The CDR3 runs to 11 residues. CDR3 sequence (DNA): TGCAGTGCTAGCAGAAACACTGAAGCTTTCTTT. The encoded protein is CSASRNTEAFF.

This clone showed up just a few times. The chain employs TRBV11-2 and TRBJ2-7, with D uncertain. Germline V gives CDR1 SGHAT, CDR2 FQNNGV. V was clipped by 6 bases and J by 2 bases, with 14 bases between them. This CDR3 comprises 14 residues. Written as DNA, the CDR3 is TGTGCCAGCAGGGCATGGTACCTTCCCTACGAGCAGTACTTC. Residues: CASRAWYLPYEQYF.

The rearrangement uses TRBV7-2 and TRBJ2-7, with D tentatively TRBD1 (6 bases). CDR3 length equals 15 residues. The ends were cut back, 5 bases at V and 2 bases at J, with 16 bases in the middle. The germline CDR1 and CDR2 sequences are SGHTA and FQGNSA. CDR3 DNA sequence: TGTGCCAGCAGCCCTACGACAGGTGGGACCTACGAGCAGTACTTC. Translation gives CASSPTTGGTYEQYF.

The sample holds a few counts of this clone. The chain couples TRBV19 to TRBJ1-5, with D possibly TRBD1 on 5 matching bases. The ends were cut back, 1 base at V and 7 bases at J, with 8 bases in the middle. Germline-derived CDR1 and CDR2 are LNHDA and SQIVND (reference sequence). The CDR3 runs to 13 residues. CDR3: CASSIGGVQPQHF. CDR3 nucleotide sequence: TGTGCCAGTAGTATAGGGGGGGTGCAGCCCCAGCATTTT. The variable domain in full, completed from reference TRBV19 and TRBJ1-5, reads DGGITQSPKYLFRKEGQNVTLSCEQNLNHDAMYWYRQDPGQGLRLIYYSQIVNDFQKGDIAEGYSVSREKKESFPLTVTSAQKNPTAFYLCASSIGGVQPQHFGDGTRLSIL.